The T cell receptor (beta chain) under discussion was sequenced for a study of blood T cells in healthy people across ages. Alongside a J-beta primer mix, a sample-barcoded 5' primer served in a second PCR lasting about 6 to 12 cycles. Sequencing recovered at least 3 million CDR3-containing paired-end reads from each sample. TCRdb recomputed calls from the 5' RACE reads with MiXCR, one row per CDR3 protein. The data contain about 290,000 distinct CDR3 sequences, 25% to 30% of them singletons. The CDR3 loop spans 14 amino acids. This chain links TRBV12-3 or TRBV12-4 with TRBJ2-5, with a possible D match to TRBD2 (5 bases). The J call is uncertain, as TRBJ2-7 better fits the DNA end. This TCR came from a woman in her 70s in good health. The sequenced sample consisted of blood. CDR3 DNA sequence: TGTGCCAGCAGTAAGTCAGCGGATTCCTACGAGCAGTACTTC. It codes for CASSKSADSYEQYF.